The present T cell receptor beta chain was sequenced within a study of blood T cell repertoires in COVID-19. Assay: immunoSEQ multiplex PCR; the TCRdb copy retains only in-frame clones and omits some. The table shows more than 400,000 clones, with roughly nine tenths occurring only once. The CDR3 contains 14 residues. In germline, CDR1 is SGHAT, CDR2 FQNNGV. Trimming stripped 0 bases from V and 4 bases from J, with 7 bases between. Residents of about two dozen US areas, aged roughly 18 to 89 years, made up the participants. Symptom resolution, clearance, or two negative PCRs marked donors in Cohort 3 as recovered.

The TCR was taken from a woman between 18 and 29 years old who had recovered from COVID-19. What was sequenced was PBMCs or T cells enriched from blood (not recorded which). The chain carries TRBV11-2 and TRBJ1-5, with a possible D match to TRBD1 (5 bases). DNA for the CDR3: TGTGCCAGCAGCTTAGACAGGGTAAATCAGCCCCAGCATTTT. This codes for CASSLDRVNQPQHF.